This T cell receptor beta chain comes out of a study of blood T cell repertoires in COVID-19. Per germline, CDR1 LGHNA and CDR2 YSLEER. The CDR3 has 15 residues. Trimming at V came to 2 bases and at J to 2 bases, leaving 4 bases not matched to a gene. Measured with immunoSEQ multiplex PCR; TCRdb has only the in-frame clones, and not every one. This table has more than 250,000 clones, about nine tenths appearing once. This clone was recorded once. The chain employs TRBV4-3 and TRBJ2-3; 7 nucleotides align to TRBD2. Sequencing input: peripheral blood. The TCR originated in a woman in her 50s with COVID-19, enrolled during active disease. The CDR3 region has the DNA TGCGCCAGCAGCCAATTGGGGAGGGCCACAGATACGCAGTATTTT. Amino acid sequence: CASSQLGRATDTQYF.